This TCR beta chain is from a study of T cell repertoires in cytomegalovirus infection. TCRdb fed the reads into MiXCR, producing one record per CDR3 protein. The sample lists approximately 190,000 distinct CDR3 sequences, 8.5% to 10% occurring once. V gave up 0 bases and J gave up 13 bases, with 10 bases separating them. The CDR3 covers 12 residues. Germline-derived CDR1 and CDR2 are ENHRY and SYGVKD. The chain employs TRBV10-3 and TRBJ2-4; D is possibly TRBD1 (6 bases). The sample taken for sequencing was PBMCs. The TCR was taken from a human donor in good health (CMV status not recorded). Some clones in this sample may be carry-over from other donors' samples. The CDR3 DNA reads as TGTGCCATCAGTGAGTCATCAGGGGTCCAGTACTTC. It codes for CAISESSGVQYF.